A selection of T cell receptor beta chains follows, all from one sample in a study of blood T cells in healthy people across ages. TCRdb reprocessed the 5' RACE reads via MiXCR and lists one record per CDR3 protein. The table records about a million distinct CDR3 sequences, roughly 48% of them present only once. Sequenced material: blood. The receptors were sampled from a man aged 25-40 years in good health. The CDR3 runs from the conserved cysteine through the conserved F or W. A D gene is named only where the DNA matches it firmly. Expanded clones are given a class, and other clones once, few, many or no size at all.

TRBD1,TRBV20-1,12,few,TRBJ2-1,CGNRGRLDEQFF,TGCGGAAACAGGGGGCGCTTAGATGAGCAGTTCTTC
NA,TRBV7-2,17,NA,TRBJ2-3,CASSYDPGGGPLGTQYF,TGTGCCAGCAGTTATGACCCGGGGGGCGGGCCACTCGGTACGCAGTATTTT
NA,TRBV7-9,14,few,TRBJ2-7,CASSRPPSSYEQYF,TGTGCCAGCAGCCGACCACCTAGCTCCTACGAGCAGTACTTC
NA,TRBV4-3,16,few,TRBJ2-1,CASSSNLPGGINEQFF,TGCGCCAGCAGCTCGAACTTACCGGGGGGCATCAATGAGCAGTTCTTC
NA,TRBV7-3,16,NA,TRBJ2-3,CASSLNAAGVGDTQYF,TGTGCCAGCAGCTTAAACGCGGCTGGAGTTGGCGATACGCAGTATTTT
NA,TRBV6-6,13,few,TRBJ1-2,CASGTSRDYGYTF,TGTGCCAGCGGAACCTCCCGGGACTATGGCTACACCTTC
TRBD1,TRBV2,15,few,TRBJ1-5,CASRYDGTGRKPQHF,TGTGCCAGCAGGTATGACGGGACAGGAAGGAAGCCCCAGCATTTT
NA,TRBV10-3,14,many,TRBJ1-2,CAISEETLNYGYTF,TGTGCCATCAGTGAGGAGACACTTAACTATGGCTACACCTTC
TRBD2,TRBV5-1,15,NA,TRBJ2-1,CASMGLAGAYNEQFF,TGCGCCAGCATGGGACTAGCGGGCGCATACAATGAGCAGTTCTTC
TRBD1,TRBV18,14,NA,TRBJ2-7,CASSPRGQADEQYF,TGTGCCAGCTCACCAAGGGGACAGGCGGACGAGCAGTACTTC
TRBD1,TRBV10-3,16,NA,TRBJ1-5,CAISDDRDYSNQPRHF,TGTGCCATCAGTGATGACAGGGACTATAGCAATCAGCCCCGGCATTTT
NA,TRBV7-2,16,NA,TRBJ2-3,CASSLVAPPVTDTQYF,TGTGCCAGCAGCTTAGTGGCCCCCCCCGTCACAGATACGCAGTATTTT
NA,TRBV20-1,13,NA,TRBJ1-1,CSAELRLNTEAFF,TGCAGTGCCGAACTCAGACTTAACACTGAAGCTTTCTTT
TRBD1,TRBV16,15,NA,TRBJ2-7,CASSQYETGVSEQYF,TGTGCCAGCAGCCAATATGAGACAGGGGTATCCGAGCAGTACTTC
TRBD2,TRBV27,13,once,TRBJ2-5,CASSVWGGETQYF,TGTGCCAGCAGTGTATGGGGGGGGGAGACCCAGTACTTC
TRBD2,TRBV20-1,16,NA,TRBJ2-1,CSARDVAGAPYNEQFF,TGCAGTGCTAGAGATGTAGCGGGGGCCCCCTACAATGAGCAGTTCTTC
NA,TRBV20-1,15,once,TRBJ2-5,CSALGSTRGQETQYF,TGCAGTGCCCTAGGGAGCACCAGGGGACAAGAGACCCAGTACTTC
NA,TRBV27,15,NA,TRBJ1-2,CASSLGGRNNYGYTF,TGTGCCAGCAGTCTGGGGGGAAGAAATAACTATGGCTACACCTTC
NA,TRBV7-6,15,NA,TRBJ1-6,CASSLTGALNSPLHF,TGTGCCAGCAGCTTGACAGGTGCTTTAAATTCACCCCTCCACTTT
NA,TRBV18,13,NA,TRBJ1-2,CASSAGDPYGYTF,TGTGCCAGCTCAGCCGGCGACCCGTATGGCTACACCTTC
NA,TRBV20-1,12,NA,TRBJ2-7,CSARDREYGQYF,TGCAGTGCTAGAGACAGGGAGTACGGGCAGTACTTC
TRBD2,TRBV10-3,17,few,TRBJ2-1,CAISRGGLSDSYNEQFF,TGTGCCATCAGCCGGGGGGGCCTGAGCGACTCCTACAATGAGCAGTTCTTC
NA,TRBV5-1,15,NA,TRBJ1-1,CASSLSPLKGTEAFF,TGCGCCAGCAGCTTAAGTCCCCTCAAGGGTACTGAAGCTTTCTTT
NA,TRBV24-1,15,NA,TRBJ2-3,CATRSGQGRPDTQYF,TGTGCCACCAGGAGCGGGCAGGGGAGACCAGATACGCAGTATTTT
TRBD1,TRBV29-1,14,few,TRBJ2-2,CSVDLQGHTGELFF,TGCAGCGTTGACCTACAGGGGCACACCGGGGAGCTGTTTTTT
TRBD2,TRBV25-1,19,NA,TRBJ2-1,CASSDGNGLAGGKRNEQFF,TGTGCCAGCAGTGATGGGAACGGACTAGCGGGAGGGAAGAGAAATGAGCAGTTCTTC
NA,TRBV20-1,17,NA,TRBJ2-4,CGARAGSPPLAKNIQYF,TGCGGTGCTAGGGCGGGGTCCCCCCCTTTAGCCAAAAACATTCAGTACTTC
TRBD1,TRBV24-1,13,few,TRBJ2-5,CATSDPQGETQYF,TGTGCCACCAGTGATCCACAGGGGGAGACCCAGTACTTC
NA,TRBV29-1,13,NA,TRBJ1-1,CSVESAGGTEAFF,TGCAGCGTTGAATCAGCGGGTGGCACTGAAGCTTTCTTT
TRBD1,TRBV12-3/TRBV12-4,13,NA,TRBJ1-1,CASVHRGYTEAFF,TGTGCCAGCGTCCACAGGGGGTACACTGAAGCTTTCTTT
NA,TRBV7-2,15,NA,TRBJ1-5,CASSQTSGVTDTQHF,TGTGCCAGCAGCCAAACTAGCGGGGTTACAGATACGCAGCATTTT
NA,TRBV5-1,16,NA,TRBJ1-2,CASSPSGGKTNYGYTF,TGCGCCAGCAGCCCCTCCGGTGGGAAGACTAACTATGGCTACACCTTC
NA,TRBV30,13,NA,TRBJ2-7,CAWSGQRADEQYF,TGTGCCTGGAGTGGACAGCGTGCCGACGAGCAGTACTTC
NA,TRBV12-3/TRBV12-4,13,many,TRBJ2-5,CASSLDRKETQYF,TGTGCCAGCAGTTTAGACAGAAAAGAGACCCAGTACTTC
NA,TRBV4-1,15,NA,TRBJ2-1,CASSQDREGYNEQFF,TGCGCCAGCAGCCAAGACAGAGAGGGATACAATGAGCAGTTCTTC
TRBD1,TRBV7-2,14,NA,TRBJ1-2,CASSSSTGMYGYTF,TGTGCCAGCAGCTCCTCGACAGGGATGTATGGCTACACCTTC
TRBD2,TRBV9,15,NA,TRBJ2-3,CASSVGTSATDTQYF,TGTGCCAGCAGCGTCGGGACTAGCGCCACAGATACGCAGTATTTT
TRBD2,TRBV28,15,NA,TRBJ2-5,CASSLSGGVRETQYF,TGTGCCAGCAGTCTTAGCGGGGGGGTCCGGGAGACCCAGTACTTC
NA,TRBV12-3/TRBV12-4,14,NA,TRBJ2-5,CASSFRGLQETQYF,TGTGCCAGCAGTTTTAGAGGCTTACAAGAGACCCAGTACTTC
TRBD2,TRBV6-5,17,few,TRBJ2-1,CASSYTTGGPSYNEQFF,TGTGCCAGCAGTTATACGACGGGGGGACCCTCCTACAATGAGCAGTTCTTC
TRBD1,TRBV10-3,16,NA,TRBJ2-2,CAISESRQGVSGELFF,TGTGCCATCAGTGAGTCCCGACAGGGGGTCTCCGGGGAGCTGTTTTTT
NA,TRBV7-2,13,few,TRBJ2-1,CAGKPYSYNEQFF,TGTGCCGGGAAGCCATACTCCTACAATGAGCAGTTCTTC
NA,TRBV12-5,13,few,TRBJ2-3,CASGLGVTDTQYF,TGTGCTAGTGGTTTGGGGGTGACAGATACGCAGTATTTT
NA,TRBV29-1,12,many,TRBJ2-1,CRAGTAYNEQFF,TGCAGAGCGGGGACAGCCTACAATGAGCAGTTCTTC
TRBD2,TRBV5-1,15,NA,TRBJ2-3,CASSSGGVKADTQYF,TGCGCCAGCAGTTCCGGGGGGGTAAAGGCAGATACGCAGTATTTT
TRBD1,TRBV28,15,NA,TRBJ1-2,CASSFPQTGPLGYTF,TGTGCCAGCAGTTTCCCTCAGACAGGGCCTCTGGGCTACACCTTC
NA,TRBV7-2,11,many,TRBJ1-2,CASSALYGYTF,TGTGCCAGCAGCGCCCTATATGGCTACACCTTC
NA,TRBV5-1,15,NA,TRBJ2-7,CATPRTALPPYEQYF,TGCGCCACCCCCCGGACAGCGCTTCCTCCCTACGAGCAGTACTTC
TRBD2,TRBV5-1,16,few,TRBJ2-5,CASSLEVSGDEETQYF,TGCGCCAGCAGCTTGGAGGTTAGCGGGGACGAAGAGACCCAGTACTTC
NA,TRBV7-9,15,NA,TRBJ2-5,CASSLAGRGQETQYF,TGTGCCAGCAGCTTAGCCGGACGGGGCCAAGAGACCCAGTACTTC
NA,TRBV20-1,15,few,TRBJ2-3,CSAPSGQTSTDTQYF,TGCAGTGCCCCGTCCGGACAGACTAGCACAGATACGCAGTATTTT
NA,TRBV6-1,15,NA,TRBJ1-2,CASSEPGGIAYGYTF,TGTGCCAGCAGTGAACCGGGGGGTATCGCTTATGGCTACACCTTC
NA,TRBV7-3,14,few,TRBJ2-3,CASSSSGVGDTQYF,TGTGCCAGCAGCTCGTCCGGGGTGGGAGATACGCAGTATTTT